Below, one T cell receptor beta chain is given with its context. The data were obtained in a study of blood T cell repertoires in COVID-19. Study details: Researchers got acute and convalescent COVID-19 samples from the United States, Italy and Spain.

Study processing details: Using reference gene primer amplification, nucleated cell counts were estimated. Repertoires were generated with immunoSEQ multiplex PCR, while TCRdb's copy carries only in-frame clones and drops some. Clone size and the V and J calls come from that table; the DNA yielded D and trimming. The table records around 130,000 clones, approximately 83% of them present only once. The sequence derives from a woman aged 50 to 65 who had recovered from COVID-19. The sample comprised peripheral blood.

The DNA for the CDR3 is TGTGCCTGGAGTTGGGACTGGGGAGGTGGCTACACCTTC. Protein: CAWSWDWGGGYTF. V usage is TRBV30 and J usage is TRBJ1-2; D is possibly TRBD1 (5 bases). The ends were cut back, 2 bases at V and 7 bases at J, with 14 bases in the middle. CDR1 is GTSNPN and CDR2 is SVGIG in the germline V gene (reference sequence). CDR3 length: 13 residues.